The present T cell receptor (beta chain) was sequenced within a study of CD8+ T cells in alopecia areata. This clone was picked up many times. Its matching antigen is unknown. TCR sequencing used cDNA made by reverse transcription of extracted RNA. TCRdb keeps only in-frame clones here, not all; method: immunoSEQ multiplex PCR. Seen here are a few hundred thousand clones, around two fifths observed once, and the top ten hold roughly 0.45%. General study points: Under tofacitinib, fewer expanded CD8+ clones appeared among the top 100 scalp clones. With tofacitinib ongoing, many expanded lesional clones persisted in both scalp and blood. Higher clonality and more expanded CD8+ clones appeared in lesional than normal scalp.

V was pared by 4 bases and J by 3 bases, with 9 bases between. This CDR3 comprises 13 residues. The germline V gene encodes CDR1 KGHSH and CDR2 LQKENI. Regarding treatment: oral pan-JAK inhibitor, 5-10 mg twice daily. The source is a human donor with alopecia areata. The chain joins TRBV18 to TRBJ2-5; D not resolved. The sequenced sample was CD4+ T cells sorted from blood, obtained at approximately week 31, from a patient treated with tofacitinib. CDR3 DNA sequence: TGTGCCAGCTCACTGGGAACAGAAGAGACCCAGTACTTC. Translated: CASSLGTEETQYF.